The clone carrying this T cell receptor beta chain was observed a handful of times. Alongside a J-beta primer mix, a sample-barcoded 5' primer served in a second PCR lasting roughly 6 to 11 cycles. Using its own MiXCR run on the 5' RACE reads, TCRdb lists one record per CDR3 protein. Seen here are 1,500,000 or so distinct CDR3 sequences, roughly two fifths observed once, and the top ten hold just over 4%. V gave up 4 bases and J gave up 8 bases, with 12 bases separating them. Looked up from germline, CDR1 is LGHNA and CDR2 is YSLEER. This CDR3 spans 13 amino acids. This entry is derived from a study of blood T cells in healthy people across ages.

The chain carries TRBV4-3 and TRBJ2-1, with D unclear. The sample taken for sequencing was blood. This receptor was taken from a woman between 18 and 29 years old in good health. CDR3 DNA sequence: TGCGCCAGCAGCCGACTTAGCAGCTATGAGCAGTTCTTC. This gives the protein CASSRLSSYEQFF.